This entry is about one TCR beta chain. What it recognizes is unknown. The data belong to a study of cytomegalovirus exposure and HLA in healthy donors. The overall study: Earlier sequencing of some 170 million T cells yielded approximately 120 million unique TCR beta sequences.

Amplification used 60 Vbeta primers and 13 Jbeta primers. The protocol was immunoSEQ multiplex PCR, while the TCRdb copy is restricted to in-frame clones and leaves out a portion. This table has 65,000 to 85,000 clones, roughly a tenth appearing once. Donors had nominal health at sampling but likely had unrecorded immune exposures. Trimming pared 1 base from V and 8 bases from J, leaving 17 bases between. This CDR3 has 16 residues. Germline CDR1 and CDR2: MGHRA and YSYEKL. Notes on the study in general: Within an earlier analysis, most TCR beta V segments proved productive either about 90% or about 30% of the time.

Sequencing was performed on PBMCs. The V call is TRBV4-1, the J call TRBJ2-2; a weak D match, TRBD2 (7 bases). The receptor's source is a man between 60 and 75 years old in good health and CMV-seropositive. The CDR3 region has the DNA TGCGCCAGCAGCCAAGTAGGGGGAGGGCCCTCGGGGGAGCTGTTTTTT. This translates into CASSQVGGGPSGELFF.